These T cell receptor beta chains were read from a single sample in a study of blood T cell repertoires in COVID-19. The repertoire was sequenced with immunoSEQ multiplex PCR; TCRdb's copy has only in-frame clones and lacks some. The repertoire has about 36,000 clones, about nine tenths of them found once; the top ten carry about 4.9%. Source material: peripheral blood. The receptors shown here come from a human donor in a cohort sampled during active COVID-19. Both conserved end residues are part of each CDR3. Each record gives: clone size, J gene, V gene, D gene, CDR3 DNA, CDR3 protein. D genes are given only for firm matches. Clone size, where shown, is once, few, many, or a class for clones that have expanded.

NA	TRBJ1-5	TRBV24-1	NA	TGTGCCACCAGTGATTTCGGGCAGCCCCAGCATTTT	CATSDFGQPQHF
NA	TRBJ1-1	TRBV28	NA	TGTGCCAGCAGTTTAAACAGGGTGCACACTGAAGCTTTCTTT	CASSLNRVHTEAFF
NA	TRBJ1-5	TRBV19	TRBD1	TGTGCCAGTAGTATGTCCAGGGGGCGGCAGCCCCAGCATTTT	CASSMSRGRQPQHF
once	TRBJ1-4	TRBV2	NA	TGTGCCAGCAGTGAGTTCCTGGCGGCAGAAAAACTGTTTTTT	CASSEFLAAEKLFF
once	TRBJ1-4	TRBV5-1	NA	TGCGCCAGCAGCTTGGACACAGGGCTCCCTGAAAAACTGTTTTTT	CASSLDTGLPEKLFF
once	TRBJ2-3	TRBV24-1	TRBD2	TGTGCCACCAGTGATCCCGGGGCGGGAGTTTGGGCAGATACGCAGTATTTT	CATSDPGAGVWADTQYF
few	TRBJ2-7	TRBV6-2/TRBV6-3	TRBD2	TGTGCCAGCAGTTATAGGGCTAGCGGGAGATTAGTCTACGAGCAGTACTTC	CASSYRASGRLVYEQYF
NA	TRBJ2-7	TRBV30	NA	TGTGCCTGGGGGTGGAGCGAGCAGTACTTC	CAWGWSEQYF
NA	TRBJ1-5	TRBV5-6	NA	TGTGCCAGCAGCAGTTACGGGGGGGGCAATCAGCCCCAGCATTTT	CASSSYGGGNQPQHF
once	TRBJ2-1	TRBV19	NA	TGTGCCAGTACCCCGACAGTTCGGATTCGTGAGCAGTTCTTC	CASTPTVRIREQFF
NA	TRBJ1-2	TRBV2	TRBD1	TGTGCCAGCAGCCGGGACAGTAACTATGGCTACACCTTC	CASSRDSNYGYTF
NA	TRBJ1-5	TRBV5-6	NA	TGTGCCAGCACCCGCCGGGGTGGCAATCAGCCCCAGCATTTT	CASTRRGGNQPQHF
NA	TRBJ2-7	TRBV15	NA	TGTGCCACCAGCAGGGGAACAGGGAGCTCCTACGAGCAGTACTTC	CATSRGTGSSYEQYF
NA	TRBJ1-1	TRBV18	TRBD1	TGTGCCAGCTCACCCCTGGGACAGACGAACACTGAAGCTTTCTTT	CASSPLGQTNTEAFF
NA	TRBJ2-1	TRBV18	TRBD1	TGTGCCAGCTCGCGGATACAGGGGATATTAGGAGTGGGAACCTCCTACAATGAGCAGTTCTTC	CASSRIQGILGVGTSYNEQFF
once	TRBJ2-5	TRBV27	TRBD2	TGTGCCAGCAGTGTTGGGGGGCTAGCGGGAGTAGAGACCCAGTACTTC	CASSVGGLAGVETQYF
NA	TRBJ2-1	TRBV4-3	NA	TGCGCCAGCAGCCAAGTGGGGCGCGTGGGGATTGAGCAGTTCTTC	CASSQVGRVGIEQFF
once	TRBJ1-2	TRBV5-1	TRBD1	TGCGCCAGCAGCGAGATGACAGGGGACTATGGCTACACCTTC	CASSEMTGDYGYTF
NA	TRBJ2-5	TRBV5-1	TRBD1	TGCGCCAGCAGCCGGGGACAGGGGCCTCAAGAGACCCAGTACTTC	CASSRGQGPQETQYF
NA	TRBJ1-6	TRBV5-1	TRBD1	TGCGCCAGCAGCTTGCAGGGGGCGAATTCACCCCTCCACTTT	CASSLQGANSPLHF
NA	TRBJ2-7	TRBV28	NA	TGTGCCAGCAGTTCAGGGGACGGACGCTACGAGCAGTACTTC	CASSSGDGRYEQYF
NA	TRBJ2-1	TRBV5-6	TRBD2	TGTGCCAGCGGACTAGCGGGAGTGAACAATGAGCAGTTCTTC	CASGLAGVNNEQFF
once	TRBJ2-7	TRBV15	NA	TGTGCCACCAGCAGAGAGAAGGGGGTCATCGAGCAGTACTTC	CATSREKGVIEQYF
NA	TRBJ1-5	TRBV2	NA	TGTGCCAGCAGTGAAAACAGTCTAGGAGGGCAGCCCCAGCATTTT	CASSENSLGGQPQHF
NA	TRBJ2-5	TRBV7-9	NA	TGTGCCAGCAGCCGACTCGAGGGGGAAGAGACCCAGTACTTC	CASSRLEGEETQYF
NA	TRBJ2-5	TRBV18	NA	TGTGCCAGCTCACGCGGGGAGACCCAGTACTTC	CASSRGETQYF
NA	TRBJ1-3	TRBV10-1	TRBD1	TGCGCCAGCTTGGGGGGACAGGGGGTAAGGAACACCATATATTTT	CASLGGQGVRNTIYF
NA	TRBJ2-2	TRBV6-2/TRBV6-3	TRBD2	TGTGCCAGCAGCCCCCTTGGGGGGGATACCGGGGAGCTGTTTTTT	CASSPLGGDTGELFF
NA	TRBJ2-2	TRBV6-5	TRBD1	TGTGCCAGCAGTCCCCGACAGGGGAACACCGGGGAGCTGTTTTTT	CASSPRQGNTGELFF
NA	TRBJ2-7	TRBV10-1	NA	TGCGCCAGCAGTGAGACACGGACACCGCCCTACGAGCAGTACTTC	CASSETRTPPYEQYF
NA	TRBJ2-1	TRBV20-1	NA	TGCAGTCCCGAGAACGTGCAGTTCTTC	CSPENVQFF
NA	TRBJ2-3	TRBV10-1	TRBD2	TGCGCCAGCACCTGGCTAGCGGGAGTTGTCACAGATACGCAGTATTTT	CASTWLAGVVTDTQYF
once	TRBJ2-2	TRBV5-4	TRBD2	TGTGCCAGCAGCTTACCCCGGACTAGCGGGAGGGCCACCGGGGAGCTGTTTTTT	CASSLPRTSGRATGELFF
NA	TRBJ1-2	TRBV28	NA	TGTGGAGTCTCGGTGGTAAAATTCTATGGCTACACCTTC	CGVSVVKFYGYTF
NA	TRBJ1-5	TRBV28	TRBD1	TGTGCCAGCAGGCCGGGACAGGGTCTGGTCGGCAATCAGCCCCAGCATTTT	CASRPGQGLVGNQPQHF
NA	TRBJ1-3	TRBV6-5	NA	TGTGCCGTTATGGGCGACCGGGGAAACACCATATATTTT	CAVMGDRGNTIYF
NA	TRBJ1-5	TRBV27	TRBD1	TGTGCCAGCAGCCACGGGGACAGGGTGTCCCAGCCCCAGCATTTT	CASSHGDRVSQPQHF
NA	TRBJ1-5	TRBV30	NA	TGTGCCTGGAGTTACGAAACGGGGCAGCCCCAGCATTTT	CAWSYETGQPQHF
NA	TRBJ2-5	TRBV19	NA	TGTGCCAGTAAACAGTGGGAGACCCAGTACTTC	CASKQWETQYF
NA	TRBJ2-1	TRBV18	TRBD2	TGTGCCAGCTCACCCCAGCGGGAGGTTTACAATGAGCAGTTCTTC	CASSPQREVYNEQFF
NA	TRBJ2-2	TRBV2	TRBD2	TGTGCCAGCAGTCTTGGTAGCGGGAGGAACACCGGGGAGCTGTTTTTT	CASSLGSGRNTGELFF
NA	TRBJ2-7	TRBV5-1	TRBD1	TGCGCCAGCAGCTTGGGGGTAGGGGGCAGTTACGAGCAGTACTTC	CASSLGVGGSYEQYF
NA	TRBJ2-1	TRBV14	TRBD1	TGTGCCAGCGCCCCGGGACAGGGCATCCTTACGGGCAATGAGCAGTTCTTC	CASAPGQGILTGNEQFF
NA	TRBJ2-7	TRBV15	NA	TGCGCCACCAGCAGAGGGGGGGTGCAGGGGGCCTACGAGCAGTACTTC	CATSRGGVQGAYEQYF
once	TRBJ2-1	TRBV7-3	TRBD2	TGTGCCAGCAGTGCTAGCGGGAGGTGGGACAATGAGCAGTTCTTC	CASSASGRWDNEQFF
NA	TRBJ2-3	TRBV18	NA	TGTGCCAGCTCACCGGGGAAGGGGAGCACAGATACGCAGTATTTT	CASSPGKGSTDTQYF
NA	TRBJ2-3	TRBV5-6	TRBD1	TGTGCCAGCAGGGGACAGGGTGGGTCGGTTGCGCAGTATTTT	CASRGQGGSVAQYF
NA	TRBJ1-2	TRBV15	NA	TGTGCCACCAGCAGAGATCCGGTCGAGACCATATTGGGCGGCTACACCTTC	CATSRDPVETILGGYTF
NA	TRBJ2-7	TRBV5-4	TRBD2	TGTGCCAGCAGCGGAGGGACAGGACTAGCGGGCGCCTACGAGCAGTACTTC	CASSGGTGLAGAYEQYF
NA	TRBJ2-5	TRBV7-2	NA	TGTGCCAGCAGCCGCGGCGGGATTGAGACCCAGTACTTC	CASSRGGIETQYF
NA	TRBJ1-5	TRBV5-1	NA	TGCGCCAGCAGCTTGGAGGCATCCCAGGGTCCCCAGCATTTT	CASSLEASQGPQHF
NA	TRBJ2-7	TRBV15	NA	TGTGCCACCAGCAGAGATCGGGGAGGCTACGAGCAGTACTTC	CATSRDRGGYEQYF
NA	TRBJ2-5	TRBV14	TRBD2	TGTGCCAGCAGCCGATTTAGCGGGAGGAGAGGGGAGACCCAGTACTTC	CASSRFSGRRGETQYF